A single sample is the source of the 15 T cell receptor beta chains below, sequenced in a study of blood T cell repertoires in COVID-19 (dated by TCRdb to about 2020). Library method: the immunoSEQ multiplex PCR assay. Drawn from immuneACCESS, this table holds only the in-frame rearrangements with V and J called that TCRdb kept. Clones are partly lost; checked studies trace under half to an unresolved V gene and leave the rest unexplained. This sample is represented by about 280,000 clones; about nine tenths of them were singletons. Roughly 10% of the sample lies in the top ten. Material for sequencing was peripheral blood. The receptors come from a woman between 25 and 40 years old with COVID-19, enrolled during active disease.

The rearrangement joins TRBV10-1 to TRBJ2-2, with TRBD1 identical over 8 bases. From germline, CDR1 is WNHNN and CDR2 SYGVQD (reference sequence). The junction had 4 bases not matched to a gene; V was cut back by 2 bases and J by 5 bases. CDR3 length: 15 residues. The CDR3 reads CASSETGGWTGELFF. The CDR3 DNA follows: TGCGCCAGCAGTGAGACAGGGGGATGGACCGGGGAGCTGTTTTTT.

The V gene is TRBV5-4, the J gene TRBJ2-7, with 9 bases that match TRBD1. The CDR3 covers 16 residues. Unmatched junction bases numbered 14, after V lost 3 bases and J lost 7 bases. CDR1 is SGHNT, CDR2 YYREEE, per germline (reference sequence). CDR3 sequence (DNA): TGTGCCAGCAGCTCCCTTTCAACAGGGGGCGCGGGGGAGCAGTACTTC. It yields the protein CASSSLSTGGAGEQYF.

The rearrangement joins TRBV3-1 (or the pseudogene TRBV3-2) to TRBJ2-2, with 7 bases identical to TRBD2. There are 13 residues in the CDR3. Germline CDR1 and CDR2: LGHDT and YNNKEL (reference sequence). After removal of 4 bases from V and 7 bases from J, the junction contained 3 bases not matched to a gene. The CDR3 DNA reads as TGTGCCAGCAGCCTTCAGCGGGGCGGGGAGCTGTTTTTT. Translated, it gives CASSLQRGGELFF.

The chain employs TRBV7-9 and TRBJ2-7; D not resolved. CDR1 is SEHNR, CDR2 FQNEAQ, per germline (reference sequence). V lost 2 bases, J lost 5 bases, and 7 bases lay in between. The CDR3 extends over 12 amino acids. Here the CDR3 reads CASSLSVDEQYF. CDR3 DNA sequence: TGTGCCAGCAGCTTATCAGTCGACGAGCAGTACTTC.

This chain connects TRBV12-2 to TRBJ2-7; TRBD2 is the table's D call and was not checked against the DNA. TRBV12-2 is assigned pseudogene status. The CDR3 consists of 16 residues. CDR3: CASRLVVRGKSGEQYF. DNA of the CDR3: TGTGCAAGTCGCTTAGTCGTTCGGGGGAAGTCGGGCGAGCAGTACTTC.

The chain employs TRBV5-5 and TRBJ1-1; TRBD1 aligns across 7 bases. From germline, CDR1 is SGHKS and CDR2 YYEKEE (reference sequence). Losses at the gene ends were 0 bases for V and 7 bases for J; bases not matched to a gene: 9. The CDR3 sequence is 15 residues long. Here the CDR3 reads CASSLAAGQAGEAFF. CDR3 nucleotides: TGTGCCAGCAGCTTGGCCGCCGGACAGGCAGGTGAAGCTTTCTTT.

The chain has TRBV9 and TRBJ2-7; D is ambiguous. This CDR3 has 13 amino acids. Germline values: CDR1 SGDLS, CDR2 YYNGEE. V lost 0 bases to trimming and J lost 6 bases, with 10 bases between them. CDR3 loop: CASSVATAGEQYF. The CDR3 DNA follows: TGTGCCAGCAGCGTAGCTACTGCTGGCGAGCAGTACTTC.

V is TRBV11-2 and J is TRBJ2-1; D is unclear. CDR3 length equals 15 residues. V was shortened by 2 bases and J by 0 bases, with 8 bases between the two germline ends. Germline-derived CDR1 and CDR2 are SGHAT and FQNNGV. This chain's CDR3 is CASSLLVSSYNEQFF. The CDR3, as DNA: TGTGCCAGCAGCTTACTCGTGAGCTCCTACAATGAGCAGTTCTTC.

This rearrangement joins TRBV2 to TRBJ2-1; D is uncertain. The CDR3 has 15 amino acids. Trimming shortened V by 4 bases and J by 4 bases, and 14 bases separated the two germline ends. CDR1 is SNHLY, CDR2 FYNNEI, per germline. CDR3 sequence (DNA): TGTGCCAGCAGTGGGCTACCGCGGTGGTACAATGAGCAGTTCTTC. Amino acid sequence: CASSGLPRWYNEQFF.

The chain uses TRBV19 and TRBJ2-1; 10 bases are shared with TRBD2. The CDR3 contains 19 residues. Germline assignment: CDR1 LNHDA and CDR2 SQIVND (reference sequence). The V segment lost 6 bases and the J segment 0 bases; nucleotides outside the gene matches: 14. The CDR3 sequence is CASRDLAGESGLSYNEQFF. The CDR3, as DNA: TGTGCCAGTAGGGACCTAGCGGGAGAAAGTGGGCTCTCCTACAATGAGCAGTTCTTC.

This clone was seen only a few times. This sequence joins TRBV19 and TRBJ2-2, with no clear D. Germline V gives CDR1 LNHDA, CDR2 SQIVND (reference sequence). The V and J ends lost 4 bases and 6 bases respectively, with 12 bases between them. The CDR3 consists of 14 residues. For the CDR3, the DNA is TGTGCCAGTAGTAGACAATTCTCGGCCGGGGAGCTGTTTTTT. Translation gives CASSRQFSAGELFF.

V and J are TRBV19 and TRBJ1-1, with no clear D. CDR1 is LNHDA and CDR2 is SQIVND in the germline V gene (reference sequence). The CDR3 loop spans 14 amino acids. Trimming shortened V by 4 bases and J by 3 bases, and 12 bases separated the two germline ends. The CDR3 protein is CASSSRRPDTEAFF. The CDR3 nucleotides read TGTGCCAGTAGTAGCCGGCGGCCCGACACTGAAGCTTTCTTT.

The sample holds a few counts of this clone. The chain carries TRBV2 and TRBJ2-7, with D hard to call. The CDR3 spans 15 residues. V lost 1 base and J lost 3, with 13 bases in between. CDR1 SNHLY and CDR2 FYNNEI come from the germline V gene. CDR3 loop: CASSEGSRFLYEQYF. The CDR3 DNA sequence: TGTGCCAGCAGTGAAGGGAGCAGATTTCTCTACGAGCAGTACTTC.

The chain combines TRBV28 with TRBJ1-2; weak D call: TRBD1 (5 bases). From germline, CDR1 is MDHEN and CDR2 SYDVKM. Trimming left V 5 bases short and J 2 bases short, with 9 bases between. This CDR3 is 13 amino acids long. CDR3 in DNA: TGTGCCAGCAGTCTAGGACAAAACTATGGCTACACCTTC. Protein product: CASSLGQNYGYTF.

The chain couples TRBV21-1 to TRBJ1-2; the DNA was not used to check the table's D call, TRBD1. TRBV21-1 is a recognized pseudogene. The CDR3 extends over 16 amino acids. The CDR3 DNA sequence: TGTGCCAGCAGCAAATGGCCGGGACAGGTCAACTATGGCTACACCTTC. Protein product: CASSKWPGQVNYGYTF.